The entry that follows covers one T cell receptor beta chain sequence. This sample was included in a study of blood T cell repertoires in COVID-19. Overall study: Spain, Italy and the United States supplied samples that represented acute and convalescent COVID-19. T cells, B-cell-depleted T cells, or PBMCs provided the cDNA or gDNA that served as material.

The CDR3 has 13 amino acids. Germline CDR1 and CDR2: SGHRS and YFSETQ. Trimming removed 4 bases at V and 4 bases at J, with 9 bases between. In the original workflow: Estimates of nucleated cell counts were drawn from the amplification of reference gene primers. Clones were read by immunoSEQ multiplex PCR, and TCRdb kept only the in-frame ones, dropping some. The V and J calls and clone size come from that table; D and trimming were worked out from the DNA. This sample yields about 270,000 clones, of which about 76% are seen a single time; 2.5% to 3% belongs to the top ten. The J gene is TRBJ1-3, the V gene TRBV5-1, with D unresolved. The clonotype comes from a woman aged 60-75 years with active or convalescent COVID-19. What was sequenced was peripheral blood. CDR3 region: CASSPQTGNTIYF. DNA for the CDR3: TGCGCCAGCAGCCCCCAGACAGGAAACACCATATATTTT.